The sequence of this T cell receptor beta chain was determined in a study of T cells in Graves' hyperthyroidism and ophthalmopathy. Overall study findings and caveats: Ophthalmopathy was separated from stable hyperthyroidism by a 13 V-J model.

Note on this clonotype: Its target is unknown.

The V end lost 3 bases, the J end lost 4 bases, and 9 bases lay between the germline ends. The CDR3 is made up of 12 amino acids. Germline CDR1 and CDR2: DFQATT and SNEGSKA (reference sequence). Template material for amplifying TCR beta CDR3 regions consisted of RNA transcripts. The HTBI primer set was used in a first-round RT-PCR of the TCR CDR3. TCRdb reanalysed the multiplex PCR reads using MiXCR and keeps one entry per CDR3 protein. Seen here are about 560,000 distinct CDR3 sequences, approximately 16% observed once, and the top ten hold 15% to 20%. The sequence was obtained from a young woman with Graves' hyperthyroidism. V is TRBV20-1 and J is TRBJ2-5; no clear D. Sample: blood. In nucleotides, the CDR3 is TGCAGTGCTAGTCTGGTAGCAGAGACCCAGTACTTC. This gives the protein CSASLVAETQYF.